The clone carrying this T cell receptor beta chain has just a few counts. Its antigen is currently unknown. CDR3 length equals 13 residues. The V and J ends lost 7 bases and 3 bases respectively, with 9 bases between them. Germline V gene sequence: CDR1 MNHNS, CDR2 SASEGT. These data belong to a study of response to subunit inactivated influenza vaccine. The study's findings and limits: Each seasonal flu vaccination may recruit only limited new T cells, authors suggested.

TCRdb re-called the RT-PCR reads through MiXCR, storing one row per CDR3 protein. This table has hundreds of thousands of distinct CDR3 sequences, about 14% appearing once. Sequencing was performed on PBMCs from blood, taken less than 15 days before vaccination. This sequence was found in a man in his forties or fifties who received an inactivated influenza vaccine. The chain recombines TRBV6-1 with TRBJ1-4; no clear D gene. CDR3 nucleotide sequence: TGTGCCAGCAAATGGCGGCCTAATGAAAAACTGTTTTTT. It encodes CASKWRPNEKLFF.